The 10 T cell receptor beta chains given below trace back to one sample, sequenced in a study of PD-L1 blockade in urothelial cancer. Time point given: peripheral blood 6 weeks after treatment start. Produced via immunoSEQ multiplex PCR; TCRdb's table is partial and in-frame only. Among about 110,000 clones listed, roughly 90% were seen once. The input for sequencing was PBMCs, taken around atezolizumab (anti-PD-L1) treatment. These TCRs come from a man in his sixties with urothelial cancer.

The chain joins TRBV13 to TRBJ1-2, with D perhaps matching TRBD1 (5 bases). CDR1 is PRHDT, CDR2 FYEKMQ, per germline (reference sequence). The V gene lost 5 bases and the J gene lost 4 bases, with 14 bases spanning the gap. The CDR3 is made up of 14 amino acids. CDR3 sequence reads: CASSPGTGGYGYTF. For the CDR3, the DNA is TGTGCCAGCAGCCCGGGGACGGGAGGCTATGGCTACACCTTC.

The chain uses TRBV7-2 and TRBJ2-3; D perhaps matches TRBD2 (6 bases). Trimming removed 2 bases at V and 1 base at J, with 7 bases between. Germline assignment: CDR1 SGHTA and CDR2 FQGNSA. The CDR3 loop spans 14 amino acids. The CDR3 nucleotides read TGTGCCAGCAGCTTACTAGCGCGCACAGATACGCAGTATTTT. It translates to CASSLLARTDTQYF. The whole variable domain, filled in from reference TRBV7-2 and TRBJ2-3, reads GAGVSQSPSNKVTEKGKDVELRCDPISGHTALYWYRQSLGQGLEFLIYFQGNSAPDKSGLPSDRFSAERTGGSVSTLTIQRTQQEDSAVYLCASSLLARTDTQYFGPGTRLTVL.

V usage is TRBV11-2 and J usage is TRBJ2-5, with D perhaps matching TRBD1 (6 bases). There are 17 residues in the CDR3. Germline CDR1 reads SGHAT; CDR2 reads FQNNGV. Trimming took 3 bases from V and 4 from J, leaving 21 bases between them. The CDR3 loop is CASSFRSAGGLRETQYF. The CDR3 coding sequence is TGTGCCAGCAGCTTTAGATCCGCTGGGGGCCTTAGAGAGACCCAGTACTTC.

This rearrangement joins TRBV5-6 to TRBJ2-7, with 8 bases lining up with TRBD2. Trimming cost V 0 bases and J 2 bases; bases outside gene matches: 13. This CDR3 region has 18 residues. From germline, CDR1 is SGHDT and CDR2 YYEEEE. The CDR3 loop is CASSLGAAGGSGTYEQYF. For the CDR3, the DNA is TGTGCCAGCAGCTTGGGGGCGGCGGGGGGTAGTGGGACCTACGAGCAGTACTTC.

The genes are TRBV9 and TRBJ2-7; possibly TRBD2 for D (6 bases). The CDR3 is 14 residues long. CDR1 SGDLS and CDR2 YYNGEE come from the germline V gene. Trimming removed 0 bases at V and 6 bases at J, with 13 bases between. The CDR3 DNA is TGTGCCAGCAGCGTAGGACTAGAGATCTCCGAGCAGTACTTC. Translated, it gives CASSVGLEISEQYF.

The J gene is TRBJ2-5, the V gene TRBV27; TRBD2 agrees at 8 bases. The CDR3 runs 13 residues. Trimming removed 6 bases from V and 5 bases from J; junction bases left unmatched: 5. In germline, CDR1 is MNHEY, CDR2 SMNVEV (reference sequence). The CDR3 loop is CASSKAGVETQYF. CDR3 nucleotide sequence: TGTGCCAGCAGCAAAGCGGGAGTCGAGACCCAGTACTTC.

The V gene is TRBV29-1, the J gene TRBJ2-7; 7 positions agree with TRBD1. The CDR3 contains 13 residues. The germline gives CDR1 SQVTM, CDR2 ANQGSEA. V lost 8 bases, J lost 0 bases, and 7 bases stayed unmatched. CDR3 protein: CSPIDRVSYEQYF. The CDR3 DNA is TGCAGCCCGATTGACAGGGTCTCCTACGAGCAGTACTTC.

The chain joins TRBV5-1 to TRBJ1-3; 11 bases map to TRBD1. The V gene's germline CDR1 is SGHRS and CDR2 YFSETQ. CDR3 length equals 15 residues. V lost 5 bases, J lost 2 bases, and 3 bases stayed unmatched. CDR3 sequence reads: CASSSDRGPGNTIYF. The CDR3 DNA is TGCGCCAGCAGTTCGGACAGGGGGCCTGGAAACACCATATATTTT.

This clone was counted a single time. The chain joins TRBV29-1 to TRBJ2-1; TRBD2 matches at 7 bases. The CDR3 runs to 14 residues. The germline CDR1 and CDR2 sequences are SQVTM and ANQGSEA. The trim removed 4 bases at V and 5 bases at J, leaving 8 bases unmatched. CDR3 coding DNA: TGCAGCGTTGTCTTCGGGAGGATAAACAATGAGCAGTTCTTC. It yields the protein CSVVFGRINNEQFF.

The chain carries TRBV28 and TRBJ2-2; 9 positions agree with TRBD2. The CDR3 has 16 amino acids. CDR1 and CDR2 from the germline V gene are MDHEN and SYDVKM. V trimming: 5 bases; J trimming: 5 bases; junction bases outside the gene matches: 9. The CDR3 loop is CASSGAGGPVTGELFF. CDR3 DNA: TGTGCCAGCAGTGGGGCGGGAGGGCCTGTAACCGGGGAGCTGTTTTTT.